Presented here are 15 T cell receptor beta chains from one specimen sequenced in a study of cytomegalovirus exposure and HLA in healthy donors. Researchers ran the PCR with 60 Vbeta and 13 Jbeta primers. Sequencing was performed with immunoSEQ multiplex PCR; in TCRdb, only in-frame clones are kept and a portion is missing. The top ten clones hold 1.5% to 2% of a sample with over 200,000 clones, about 75% of them seen once. The sample taken for sequencing was PBMCs. These receptors were obtained from a woman aged 25 to 39 in good health and CMV-seronegative.

This clone was observed a single time. This sample also contains other DNA sequences that code for the same CDR3. The CDR3 DNA follows: TGTGCCAGCAGCTTCTCAGTGAACACTGAAGCTTTCTTT. This translates into CASSFSVNTEAFF. The J gene is TRBJ1-1, the V gene TRBV7-2, with D unclear. The V and J ends lost 3 bases and 0 bases respectively, with 5 bases between them. Germline-derived CDR1 and CDR2 are SGHTA and FQGNSA. This CDR3 is 13 amino acids long. The whole variable domain, filled in from reference TRBV7-2 and TRBJ1-1, reads GAGVSQSPSNKVTEKGKDVELRCDPISGHTALYWYRQSLGQGLEFLIYFQGNSAPDKSGLPSDRFSAERTGGSVSTLTIQRTQQEDSAVYLCASSFSVNTEAFFGQGTRLTVV.

Regarding this clone: In this CDR3 the conserved last residue, phenylalanine or tryptophan, is missing, so a read error is likely. The chain recombines TRBV30 with TRBJ1-4; weak D call: TRBD1 (6 bases). Germline CDR1 and CDR2: GTSNPN and SVGIG (reference sequence). Trimming shortened V by 5 bases and J by 7 bases, and 11 bases separated the two germline ends. The CDR3 is made up of 12 amino acids. CDR3 DNA sequence: TGTGCCTGGGCCCAGGGGAGTGAAAAACTGTTTTTG. Protein: CAWAQGSEKLFL.

The V gene is TRBV5-6, the J gene TRBJ1-2; 8 bases are shared with TRBD1. The CDR3 loop spans 16 amino acids. J was trimmed by 5 bases and V by 0 bases; bases with no gene match: 9. Germline CDR1 SGHDT, CDR2 YYEEEE. CDR3 bases: TGTGCCAGCAGCTTGGGACCGGGACAGGAAAGATATGGCTACACCTTC. Its protein is CASSLGPGQERYGYTF.

This clone was detected only a few times. The chain couples TRBV2 to TRBJ2-5; no firm D call. Trimming took off 3 bases at V and 2 bases at J, with 13 bases between the two ends. From germline, CDR1 is SNHLY and CDR2 FYNNEI. The CDR3 is made up of 15 amino acids. The CDR3 loop is CASSDLIVGQETQYF. The DNA for the CDR3 is TGTGCCAGCAGTGACCTCATAGTCGGTCAAGAGACCCAGTACTTC.

The sample holds one count of this clone. V usage is TRBV6-6 and J usage is TRBJ2-1, with TRBD2 identical over 7 bases. Germline lookup yields CDR1 MNHNY and CDR2 SVGAGI (reference sequence). CDR3 length: 14 amino acids. Trimming took 6 bases from V and 7 from J; bases not matched to a gene: 9. CDR3 sequence reads: CASRLTGTTNEQFF. DNA of the CDR3: TGTGCCAGCAGGCTGACCGGGACTACGAATGAGCAGTTCTTC.

About this clone itself: The junction and the germline gene differ at one end; a read error may be behind it. This sequence joins TRBV7-9 and TRBJ1-1, with TRBD1 identical over 9 bases. The CDR3 is 13 amino acids. The germline gives CDR1 SEHNR, CDR2 FQNEAQ (reference sequence). The CDR3 region has the DNA TGTTCCAGCAGCCAGGGGGACAGGGATGAAGCTTTCTTT. It is translated as CSSSQGDRDEAFF. Full variable domain (remainder filled in from reference TRBV7-9 and TRBJ1-1): DTGVSQNPRHKITKRGQNVTFRCDPISEHNRLYWYRQTLGQGPEFLTYFQNEAQLEKSRLLSDRFSAERPKGSFSTLEIQRTEQGDSAMYLCSSSQGDRDEAFFGQGTRLTVV.

This clone has more than one count but fewer than ten. This rearrangement joins TRBV9 to TRBJ1-6; TRBD1 aligns across 9 bases. Germline V gene lookup returns CDR1 SGDLS and CDR2 YYNGEE. This CDR3 has 15 amino acids. Germline trimming cut 3 bases from V and 5 bases from J; bases unmatched to any gene: 3. Here the CDR3 DNA reads TGTGCCAGCAGCGCCGGGACAGGGAATAATTCACCCCTCCACTTT. This gives the protein CASSAGTGNNSPLHF. Drawing the rest from reference TRBV9 and TRBJ1-6, the complete variable domain is DSGVTQTPKHLITATGQRVTLRCSPRSGDLSVYWYQQSLDQGLQFLIQYYNGEERAKGNILERFSAQQFPDLHSELNLSSLELGDSALYFCASSAGTGNNSPLHFGNGTRLTVT.

This clone was recorded once. The genes are TRBV9 and TRBJ2-5, with D maybe TRBD2 (7 bases). With 1 base removed from V and 5 bases from J, the gap between germline ends came to 12 bases. Germline values: CDR1 SGDLS, CDR2 YYNGEE. The CDR3 is 14 residues long. CDR3 nucleotide sequence: TGTGCCAGCAGCGTACTGGGGGGGGCCGAGACCCAGTACTTC. Its protein is CASSVLGGAETQYF.

V gene TRBV6-1 combines with J gene TRBJ2-1; 8 nucleotides match TRBD2. The germline CDR1 and CDR2 sequences are MNHNS and SASEGT. V trimming: 7 bases; J trimming: 1 base; junction bases outside the gene matches: 6. The CDR3 length is 15 residues. For the CDR3, the DNA is TGTGCCAGCACTAGCGGGCACATATCCTACAATGAGCAGTTCTTC. Encoded protein: CASTSGHISYNEQFF.

The chain carries TRBV7-6 and TRBJ2-7; possibly TRBD1 for D (5 bases). The V gene lost 5 bases and the J gene lost 0 bases, with 23 bases spanning the gap. Per the germline V gene, CDR1 is SGHVS and CDR2 is FNYEAQ. The CDR3 consists of 18 residues. In DNA form, the CDR3 reads TGTGCCAGCAGCCCACCGCTACTCAGGGATCTCCCCTCCTACGAGCAGTACTTC. Protein sequence: CASSPPLLRDLPSYEQYF.

This chain links TRBV13 with TRBJ2-7, with D tentatively TRBD1 (5 bases). Trimming took off 5 bases at V and 1 base at J, with 12 bases between the two ends. From germline, CDR1 is PRHDT and CDR2 FYEKMQ (reference sequence). This CDR3 is 14 amino acids long. The CDR3 here is CASSPKGWSYEQYF. In DNA form, the CDR3 reads TGTGCCAGCAGCCCAAAGGGGTGGTCCTACGAGCAGTACTTC.

The genes are TRBV6-1 and TRBJ1-1, with D uncertain. V was trimmed by 5 bases and J by 2 bases, leaving 9 bases between them. Germline V CDR1 and CDR2: MNHNS, SASEGT. The CDR3 runs to 13 residues. CDR3 region: CASSRTGNTEAFF. CDR3 nucleotides: TGTGCCAGCAGTAGGACGGGAAACACTGAAGCTTTCTTT.

The CDR3 nucleotides are TGCAGCACAACAGGGGGTCGGAACACTGAAGCTTTCTTT. Amino acid sequence: CSTTGGRNTEAFF. This rearrangement joins TRBV29-1 to TRBJ1-1; 8 nucleotides agree with TRBD1. Germline V CDR1 and CDR2: SQVTM, ANQGSEA. The CDR3 is made up of 13 amino acids. V trimming: 8 bases; J trimming: 1 base; junction bases outside the gene matches: 6.

This sequence joins TRBV7-3 and TRBJ2-3, with TRBD2 as a possible D gene (5 bases). This CDR3 is 13 amino acids long. V was trimmed by 7 bases and J by 2 bases, leaving 10 bases between them. Germline V lookup: CDR1 SGHTA, CDR2 FQGTGA. The CDR3 nucleotides read TGTGCCAGCACCAGCGGAGCCACAGATACGCAGTATTTT. Protein sequence: CASTSGATDTQYF.

In this sample, this clone turned up once. The junction departs from the called germline gene at one end, perhaps through a read error. V usage is TRBV7-9 and J usage is TRBJ2-1; D not resolved. The germline CDR1 and CDR2 sequences are SEHNR and FQNEAQ (reference sequence). The CDR3 has 12 amino acids. This chain's CDR3 is CSSSLERNEQFF. DNA of the CDR3: TGTTCCAGCAGCTTAGAGCGCAATGAGCAGTTCTTC.